These T cell receptor beta chains were read from a single sample in a study of graft-versus-host responses after intestinal transplantation. The data were produced by immunoSEQ multiplex PCR, yet TCRdb's version contains in-frame clones alone and is incomplete. The repertoire consists of approximately 640 clones, with approximately 95% occurring once and the leading ten covering roughly 7.1%. The sequencing used PBMCs, collected 26 days after transplant. These receptors were taken from a human patient who received an intestinal transplant, so some T cells may come from the graft donor. The CDR3 runs from the conserved cysteine through the conserved F or W. Fields, in order: J gene, clone size, V gene, D gene, CDR3 DNA, CDR3 protein. The D gene is left open where the match is weak. Clone size appears in some rows only: once, few, many, or a class for an expanded clone.

j_call: TRBJ2-1; clone_size: .; v_call: TRBV12-2; d_call: .; cdr3_nt: TGTGCAAGTCGCCCGCGCCTGGGGGGGCTAGCGGGAGTGAATGAGCAGTTCTTC; cdr3_aa: CASRPRLGGLAGVNEQFF
j_call: TRBJ2-5; clone_size: .; v_call: TRBV21-1; d_call: .; cdr3_nt: TGTGCCAGCAGCAAAGGGGGTTTAGCGGGCACCCAAGAGACCCAGTACTTC; cdr3_aa: CASSKGGLAGTQETQYF
j_call: TRBJ2-1; clone_size: .; v_call: TRBV6-4; d_call: TRBD2; cdr3_nt: TGTGCCAGCAGTGACTCGGCGGGAGAACCATACAATGAGCAGTTCTTC; cdr3_aa: CASSDSAGEPYNEQFF
j_call: TRBJ1-1; clone_size: .; v_call: TRBV11-2; d_call: .; cdr3_nt: TGTGCCAGCAGCTTAGGGTGGGGAGACACTGAAGCTTTCTTT; cdr3_aa: CASSLGWGDTEAFF
j_call: TRBJ2-7; clone_size: .; v_call: TRBV9; d_call: TRBD1; cdr3_nt: TGTGCCAGCAGCGTAGCTTCAGGGGGCATCAACGAGCAGTACTTC; cdr3_aa: CASSVASGGINEQYF
j_call: TRBJ2-1; clone_size: .; v_call: TRBV5-1; d_call: .; cdr3_nt: TGCGCCAGCAGGCCGGGAGTCGGCCCCTACAATGAGCAGTTCTTC; cdr3_aa: CASRPGVGPYNEQFF
j_call: TRBJ2-7; clone_size: .; v_call: TRBV2; d_call: .; cdr3_nt: TGTGCCAGCATCGGGGAGCAGTACTTC; cdr3_aa: CASIGEQYF
j_call: TRBJ2-1; clone_size: .; v_call: TRBV2; d_call: TRBD2; cdr3_nt: TGTGCCAGCAGCCCCGGGACTAGCGGCTACAATGAGCAGTTCTTC; cdr3_aa: CASSPGTSGYNEQFF
j_call: TRBJ1-5; clone_size: .; v_call: TRBV7-9; d_call: .; cdr3_nt: TGTGCCAGCAGCCTAGGGCCCCGGCAGCCCCAGCATTTT; cdr3_aa: CASSLGPRQPQHF
j_call: TRBJ1-5; clone_size: .; v_call: TRBV27; d_call: TRBD1; cdr3_nt: TGTGCCAGCAGTTTAAAGTTACGGGACAGGGTTGGTCAGCCCCAGCATTTT; cdr3_aa: CASSLKLRDRVGQPQHF
j_call: TRBJ2-7; clone_size: once; v_call: TRBV7-2; d_call: .; cdr3_nt: TGTGCCAGCACCCAGGGGGGGTACGAGCAGTACTTC; cdr3_aa: CASTQGGYEQYF
j_call: TRBJ1-4; clone_size: .; v_call: TRBV25-1; d_call: .; cdr3_nt: TGTGCCAGCAGTGAATGGGATAATGAAAAACTGTTTTTT; cdr3_aa: CASSEWDNEKLFF
j_call: TRBJ2-5; clone_size: .; v_call: TRBV25-1; d_call: .; cdr3_nt: TGTGCCAGCAGTGAATACAGCGGATCCCAAGAGACCCAGTACTTC; cdr3_aa: CASSEYSGSQETQYF
j_call: TRBJ2-1; clone_size: .; v_call: TRBV9; d_call: .; cdr3_nt: TGTGCCAGCAGCGTAGACTCGGCGCTCATCGTTAACAATGAGCAGTTCTTC; cdr3_aa: CASSVDSALIVNNEQFF
j_call: TRBJ2-2; clone_size: .; v_call: TRBV9; d_call: .; cdr3_nt: TGTGCCAGCAGCGTAGAAGTAAACGGAACAACCGGGGAGCTGTTTTTT; cdr3_aa: CASSVEVNGTTGELFF
j_call: TRBJ2-7; clone_size: .; v_call: TRBV25-1; d_call: .; cdr3_nt: TGTGCCAGCAGTGAGTTCGGGGGAGAGCAGTACTTC; cdr3_aa: CASSEFGGEQYF
j_call: TRBJ1-1; clone_size: once; v_call: TRBV27; d_call: .; cdr3_nt: TGTGCCAGCAGTTTAAAATGGGGGGTATACACTGAAGCTTTCTTT; cdr3_aa: CASSLKWGVYTEAFF
j_call: TRBJ2-1; clone_size: .; v_call: TRBV7-9; d_call: .; cdr3_nt: TGTGCCAGCAGCTTCAGAGAGGGCTCTGTAAATGAGCAGTTCTTC; cdr3_aa: CASSFREGSVNEQFF
j_call: TRBJ2-7; clone_size: .; v_call: TRBV7-9; d_call: TRBD1; cdr3_nt: TGTGCCAGCAGCTCCGGGGACAGGGGGTACGAGCAGTACTTC; cdr3_aa: CASSSGDRGYEQYF
j_call: TRBJ2-7; clone_size: .; v_call: TRBV4-1; d_call: .; cdr3_nt: TGCGCCAGCAGCCAAGAGTCGGACAGCACCTACGAGCAGTACTTC; cdr3_aa: CASSQESDSTYEQYF
j_call: TRBJ1-6; clone_size: .; v_call: TRBV6-4; d_call: .; cdr3_nt: TGTGCCAGCAGTGACTCGAGTGATTCACCCCTCCACTTT; cdr3_aa: CASSDSSDSPLHF
j_call: TRBJ2-7; clone_size: .; v_call: TRBV7-9; d_call: .; cdr3_nt: TGTGCCAGCAGCTTCGGTGCTACCTACGAGCAGTACTTC; cdr3_aa: CASSFGATYEQYF
j_call: TRBJ1-1; clone_size: .; v_call: TRBV5-1; d_call: TRBD1; cdr3_nt: TGCGCCAGCAGCTGGGACAGCACGTTGGAAGCTTTCTTT; cdr3_aa: CASSWDSTLEAFF
j_call: TRBJ2-7; clone_size: .; v_call: TRBV27; d_call: .; cdr3_nt: TGTGCCAGCAGTTTAAATTTACAGTTCACTAACGAGCAGTACTTC; cdr3_aa: CASSLNLQFTNEQYF
j_call: TRBJ2-7; clone_size: .; v_call: TRBV11-1; d_call: .; cdr3_nt: TGTGCCAGCAGCTTAAGACGTAGCATCTACGAGCAGTACTTC; cdr3_aa: CASSLRRSIYEQYF
j_call: TRBJ2-7; clone_size: .; v_call: TRBV7-2; d_call: TRBD2; cdr3_nt: TGTGCCAGCAGCTTACAGTTACTAGCGGGCCCCTTGGCCTACGAGCAGTACTTC; cdr3_aa: CASSLQLLAGPLAYEQYF
j_call: TRBJ2-1; clone_size: .; v_call: TRBV9; d_call: TRBD2; cdr3_nt: TGTGCCAGCAGCGTTCCGGGTAGCGGGGGCTCCTACAATGAGCAGTTCTTC; cdr3_aa: CASSVPGSGGSYNEQFF
j_call: TRBJ2-1; clone_size: once; v_call: TRBV29-1; d_call: .; cdr3_nt: TGCAGCGTTGACTCGGACGGGGGTTACAATGAGCAGTTCTTC; cdr3_aa: CSVDSDGGYNEQFF
j_call: TRBJ1-5; clone_size: .; v_call: TRBV21-1; d_call: .; cdr3_nt: TGTGCCAGCAGCACGGGGGTAGCTACTTGGCATCATCAGCCCCAGCATTTT; cdr3_aa: CASSTGVATWHHQPQHF
j_call: TRBJ1-3; clone_size: few; v_call: TRBV6-6; d_call: .; cdr3_nt: TGTGCCAGCAGTCAACAGGGTTCTGGAAACACCATATATTTT; cdr3_aa: CASSQQGSGNTIYF
j_call: TRBJ2-5; clone_size: .; v_call: TRBV9; d_call: .; cdr3_nt: TGTGCCAGCAGCGTAGCTGGACAGTACCAAGAGACCCAGTACTTC; cdr3_aa: CASSVAGQYQETQYF
j_call: TRBJ2-2; clone_size: .; v_call: TRBV7-3; d_call: TRBD1; cdr3_nt: TGTGCCAGCATTCTCTCTACCTTATTCCGGGACAGGGGTTCCCCAAACACCGGGGAGCTGTTTTTT; cdr3_aa: CASILSTLFRDRGSPNTGELFF
j_call: TRBJ2-1; clone_size: .; v_call: TRBV13; d_call: TRBD2; cdr3_nt: TGTGCCAGCAGCTTAGGGGGGCTAGCGGGAGGGCCGGGTGATGAGCAGTTCTTC; cdr3_aa: CASSLGGLAGGPGDEQFF
j_call: TRBJ2-5; clone_size: .; v_call: TRBV4-2; d_call: .; cdr3_nt: TGTGCCAGCAGCCAATGGGGTAGTTTGGAGACCCAGTACTTC; cdr3_aa: CASSQWGSLETQYF
j_call: TRBJ2-5; clone_size: .; v_call: TRBV6-5; d_call: TRBD2; cdr3_nt: TGTGCCAGCAGTTACTCAATAGCGGGAGAGGAGACCCAGTACTTC; cdr3_aa: CASSYSIAGEETQYF
j_call: TRBJ1-5; clone_size: .; v_call: TRBV10-3; d_call: .; cdr3_nt: TGTGCCATCAGCCCGACGGCCGATAGCAATCAGCCCCAGCATTTT; cdr3_aa: CAISPTADSNQPQHF
j_call: TRBJ2-1; clone_size: .; v_call: TRBV4-1; d_call: .; cdr3_nt: TGCGCCAGCAGCCAAGTCGATGCACGCAATGAGCAGTTCTTC; cdr3_aa: CASSQVDARNEQFF
j_call: TRBJ2-1; clone_size: .; v_call: TRBV28; d_call: TRBD2; cdr3_nt: TGTGCCAGCTTTAGCGGGAGGGCTGCAAAGCCGTTAGGGGAAGGGTTTGTTTACAATGAGCAGTTCTTC; cdr3_aa: CASFSGRAAKPLGEGFVYNEQFF
j_call: TRBJ2-7; clone_size: .; v_call: TRBV27; d_call: .; cdr3_nt: TGTGCCAGCAGTATTTACAGTTCTGGGTACGAGCAGTACTTC; cdr3_aa: CASSIYSSGYEQYF
j_call: TRBJ2-7; clone_size: .; v_call: TRBV4-3; d_call: .; cdr3_nt: TGCGCCAGCAGCCAAGATAGGTTCGGGAAAGGCAACTCCTACGAGCAGTACTTC; cdr3_aa: CASSQDRFGKGNSYEQYF
j_call: TRBJ2-3; clone_size: .; v_call: TRBV2; d_call: .; cdr3_nt: TGTGCCAGCAGTGCGACTCCTAGCACAGATACGCAGTATTTT; cdr3_aa: CASSATPSTDTQYF
j_call: TRBJ2-7; clone_size: .; v_call: TRBV4-1; d_call: .; cdr3_nt: TGCGCCAGCAGCCTCGGGGCTGGAGGGGACGAGCAGTACTTC; cdr3_aa: CASSLGAGGDEQYF
j_call: TRBJ1-3; clone_size: .; v_call: TRBV28; d_call: .; cdr3_nt: TGTGCTACCCAATTTGGAAACACCATATATTTT; cdr3_aa: CATQFGNTIYF
j_call: TRBJ2-5; clone_size: .; v_call: TRBV7-2; d_call: TRBD2; cdr3_nt: TGTGCCAGCAGCTCAGAGTCCACGACTAGCCTCCAAGAGACCCAGTACTTC; cdr3_aa: CASSSESTTSLQETQYF
j_call: TRBJ2-7; clone_size: .; v_call: TRBV27; d_call: .; cdr3_nt: TGTGCCAGCAGTTTAAATTTACAGTTCACTAACGAGCAGTACTTC; cdr3_aa: CASSLNLQFTNEQYF
j_call: TRBJ2-3; clone_size: .; v_call: TRBV21-1; d_call: .; cdr3_nt: TGTGCCAGCAGCAAAGACGCTACCCCAAACACAGATACGCAGTATTTT; cdr3_aa: CASSKDATPNTDTQYF
j_call: TRBJ2-2; clone_size: .; v_call: TRBV4-2; d_call: TRBD2; cdr3_nt: TGTGCCAGCAGCCAAGAGGGACTAGCGAACACCGGGGAGCTGTTTTTT; cdr3_aa: CASSQEGLANTGELFF
j_call: TRBJ1-2; clone_size: .; v_call: TRBV7-8; d_call: .; cdr3_nt: TGTGCCAGCAGCGAAACCGAGTTTACCCGAAAGATCTATGGCTACACCTTC; cdr3_aa: CASSETEFTRKIYGYTF
j_call: TRBJ2-1; clone_size: few; v_call: TRBV2; d_call: .; cdr3_nt: TGTGCCAGCAGTGAATCGCGGGCCCTTAACGATTATGAGCAGTTCTTC; cdr3_aa: CASSESRALNDYEQFF
j_call: TRBJ2-7; clone_size: .; v_call: TRBV27; d_call: .; cdr3_nt: TGTGCCATAAGCCCTACTCGGGACGGAGCCTACGAGCAGTACTTC; cdr3_aa: CAISPTRDGAYEQYF
j_call: TRBJ1-4; clone_size: .; v_call: TRBV6-6; d_call: .; cdr3_nt: TGTGCCAGTGGGCGGAGTGAAAAACTGTTTTTT; cdr3_aa: CASGRSEKLFF
j_call: TRBJ2-1; clone_size: few; v_call: TRBV5-6; d_call: .; cdr3_nt: TGTGCCAGCAGCTGGGGATACAATGAGCAGCTCTTC; cdr3_aa: CASSWGYNEQLF
j_call: TRBJ1-2; clone_size: once; v_call: TRBV6-6; d_call: .; cdr3_nt: TGTGCCAGCAGTGGGCACCGTGGGAGAAAGACCTATGGCTACACCTTC; cdr3_aa: CASSGHRGRKTYGYTF
j_call: TRBJ2-7; clone_size: .; v_call: TRBV6-5; d_call: .; cdr3_nt: TGTGCCAGCAGTTACTCGATGGCAGGGAGCTCCTACGAGCAGTACTTC; cdr3_aa: CASSYSMAGSSYEQYF
j_call: TRBJ2-3; clone_size: .; v_call: TRBV28; d_call: .; cdr3_nt: TGTGCCAGCAGTTTATGGTGGAGGGGCCCATCTCCGGATACGCAGTATTTT; cdr3_aa: CASSLWWRGPSPDTQYF
j_call: TRBJ2-7; clone_size: .; v_call: TRBV4-2; d_call: TRBD1; cdr3_nt: TGTGCCAGCAGCCAGCCCGGGACAGGGGCCTACGAGCAGTACTTC; cdr3_aa: CASSQPGTGAYEQYF
j_call: TRBJ1-4; clone_size: .; v_call: TRBV7-9; d_call: .; cdr3_nt: TGTGCCAGCAGCTTGGTGGGGTCCCACGAAAAACTGTTTTTT; cdr3_aa: CASSLVGSHEKLFF